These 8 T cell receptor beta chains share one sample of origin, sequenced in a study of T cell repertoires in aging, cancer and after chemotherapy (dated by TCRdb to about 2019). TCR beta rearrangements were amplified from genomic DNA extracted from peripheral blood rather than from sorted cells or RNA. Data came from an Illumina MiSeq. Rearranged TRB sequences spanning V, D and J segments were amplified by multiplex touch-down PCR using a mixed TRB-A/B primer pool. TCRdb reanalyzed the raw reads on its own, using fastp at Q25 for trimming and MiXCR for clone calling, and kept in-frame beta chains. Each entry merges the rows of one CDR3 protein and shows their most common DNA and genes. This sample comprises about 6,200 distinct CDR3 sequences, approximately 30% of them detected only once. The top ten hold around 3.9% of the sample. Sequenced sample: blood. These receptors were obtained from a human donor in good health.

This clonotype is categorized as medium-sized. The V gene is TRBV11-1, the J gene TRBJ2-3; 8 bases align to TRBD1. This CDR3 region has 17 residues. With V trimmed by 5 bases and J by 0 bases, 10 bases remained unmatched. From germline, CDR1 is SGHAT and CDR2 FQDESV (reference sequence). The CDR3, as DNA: TGTGCCAGCAGCCCTTCCGGGACAGGCTCTAGCACAGATACGCAGTATTTT. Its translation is CASSPSGTGSSTDTQYF.

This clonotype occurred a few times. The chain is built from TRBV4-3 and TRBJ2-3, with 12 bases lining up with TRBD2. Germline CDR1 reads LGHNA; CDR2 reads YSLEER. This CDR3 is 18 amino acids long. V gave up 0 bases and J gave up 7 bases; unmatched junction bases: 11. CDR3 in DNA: TGCGCCAGCAGCCAAGATAGGCTAGCGGGAGGGCCGCAAAATACGCAGTATTTT. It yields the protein CASSQDRLAGGPQNTQYF.

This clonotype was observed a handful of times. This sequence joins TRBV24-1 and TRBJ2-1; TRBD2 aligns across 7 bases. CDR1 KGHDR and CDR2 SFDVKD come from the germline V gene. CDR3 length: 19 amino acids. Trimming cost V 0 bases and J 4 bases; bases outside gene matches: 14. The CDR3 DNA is TGTGCCACCAGTGATTTGTCACCTGGCCAGGGAGGGAGATACAATGAGCAGTTCTTC. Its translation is CATSDLSPGQGGRYNEQFF.

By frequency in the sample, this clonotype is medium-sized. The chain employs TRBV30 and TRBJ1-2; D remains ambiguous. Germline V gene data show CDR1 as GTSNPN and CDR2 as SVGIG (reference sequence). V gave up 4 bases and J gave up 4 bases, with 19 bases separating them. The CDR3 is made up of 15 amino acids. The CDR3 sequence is CAWKNPGGIFYGYTF. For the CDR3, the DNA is TGTGCCTGGAAAAACCCCGGAGGGATCTTCTATGGCTACACCTTC.

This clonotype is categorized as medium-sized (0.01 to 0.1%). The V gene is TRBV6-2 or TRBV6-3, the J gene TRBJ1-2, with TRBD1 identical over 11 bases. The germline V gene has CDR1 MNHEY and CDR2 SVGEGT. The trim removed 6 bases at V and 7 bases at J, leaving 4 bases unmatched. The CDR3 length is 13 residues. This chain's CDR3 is CASSWTGGAGYTF. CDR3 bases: TGTGCCAGCAGCTGGACAGGGGGCGCTGGCTACACCTTC.

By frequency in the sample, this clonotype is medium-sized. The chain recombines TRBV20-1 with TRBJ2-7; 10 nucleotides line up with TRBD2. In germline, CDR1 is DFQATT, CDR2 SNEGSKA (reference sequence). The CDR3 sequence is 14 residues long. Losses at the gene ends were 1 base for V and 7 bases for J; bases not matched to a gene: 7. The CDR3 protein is CSARGTSGEVEQYF. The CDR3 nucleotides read TGCAGTGCTAGAGGTACTAGCGGGGAAGTAGAGCAGTACTTC.

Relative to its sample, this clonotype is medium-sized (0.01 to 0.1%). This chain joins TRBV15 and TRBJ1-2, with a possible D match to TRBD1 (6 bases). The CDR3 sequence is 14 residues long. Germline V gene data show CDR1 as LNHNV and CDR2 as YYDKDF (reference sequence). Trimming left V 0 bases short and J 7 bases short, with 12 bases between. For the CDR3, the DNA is TGTGCCACCAGCAGAGATCCAGGGGCCGGTGGCTACACCTTC. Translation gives CATSRDPGAGGYTF.

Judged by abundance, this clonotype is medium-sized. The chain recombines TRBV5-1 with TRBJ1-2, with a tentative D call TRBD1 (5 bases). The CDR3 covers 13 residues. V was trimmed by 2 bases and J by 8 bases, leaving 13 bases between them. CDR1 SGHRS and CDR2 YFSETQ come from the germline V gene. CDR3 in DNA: TGCGCCAGCAGCTTCGAGGGGAGCGGAGGCTACACCTTC. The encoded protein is CASSFEGSGGYTF.